The 23 T cell receptor beta chains in this list originate from one sample, sequenced in a study of blood T cell repertoires in COVID-19 (dated by TCRdb to about 2020). Preparation of the library involved the immunoSEQ multiplex PCR assay. The source is immuneACCESS, and TCRdb retained only in-frame sequences with V and J called. Part of the clones is not carried over; for the studies checked, unresolved V genes explain less than half of this, and the remainder is unexplained. The sample includes 350,000 to 450,000 clones, with 87% observed a single time. The biggest ten clones account for approximately 1.9% of the sample. Material for sequencing was PBMCs or T cells enriched from blood (not recorded which). These receptors all come from a man in his forties in a cohort exposed to, infected with or recovered from COVID-19 (not recorded which).

This clone has just one count. This chain uses TRBV7-8 with TRBJ2-2; 14 bases are a match to TRBD2. J was trimmed by 7 bases and V by 6 bases; bases with no gene match: 7. Looked up from germline, CDR1 is SGHVS and CDR2 is FQNEAQ. The CDR3 covers 16 residues. CDR3 sequence reads: CASSPGTSGSNGELFF. The CDR3 DNA reads TGTGCCAGCAGTCCCGGGACTAGCGGGAGTAACGGGGAGCTGTTTTTT.

The chain recombines TRBV5-5 with TRBJ1-5; D not resolved. The V and J ends lost 0 bases and 5 bases respectively, with 12 bases between them. Germline V gene lookup returns CDR1 SGHKS and CDR2 YYEKEE (reference sequence). The CDR3 is 15 residues long. DNA of the CDR3: TGTGCCAGCAGCTTGGCCGGGAGAGTTGATCAGCCCCAGCATTTT. Translated: CASSLAGRVDQPQHF.

This chain joins TRBV3-1 (or the pseudogene TRBV3-2) and TRBJ1-2; 7 nucleotides line up with TRBD1. J was trimmed by 12 bases and V by 1 base; bases with no gene match: 8. The CDR3 spans 13 residues. Per the germline V gene, CDR1 is LGHDT and CDR2 is YNNKEL (reference sequence). DNA for the CDR3: TGTGCCAGCAGCCAAGGACAGGGTACGTGGGACACCTTC. It is translated as CASSQGQGTWDTF.

The V gene is TRBV19, the J gene TRBJ2-1, with TRBD2 matching 14 bases. The CDR3 totals 13 residues. CDR1 and CDR2 (germline): LNHDA, SQIVND (reference sequence). V lost 10 bases, J lost 8 bases, and 4 bases stayed unmatched. Here the CDR3 reads CATGLAGGDEQFF. DNA for the CDR3: TGTGCCACCGGACTAGCGGGAGGCGATGAGCAGTTCTTC.

In the case of this clone: Other DNA sequences within the sample encode an identical CDR3. This chain joins TRBV5-4 and TRBJ2-7; unclear D gene. The CDR3 length is 14 residues. CDR1 is SGHNT and CDR2 is YYREEE in the germline V gene (reference sequence). Trimming left V 0 bases short and J 2 bases short, with 9 bases between. The CDR3 DNA is TGTGCCAGCAGCTTGGCCGGCAGGACCTACGAGCAGTACTTC. The encoded protein is CASSLAGRTYEQYF. Full variable domain (remainder filled in from reference TRBV5-4 and TRBJ2-7): ETGVTQSPTHLIKTRGQQVTLRCSSQSGHNTVSWYQQALGQGPQFIFQYYREEENGRGNFPPRFSGLQFPNYSSELNVNALELDDSALYLCASSLAGRTYEQYFGPGTRLTVT.

The chain combines TRBV11-2 with TRBJ1-4; D ambiguous. This CDR3 region has 15 residues. The germline V and J ends were trimmed by 1 base and 5 bases, with 11 bases remaining between them. Germline-derived CDR1 and CDR2 are SGHAT and FQNNGV. The CDR3: CASSLGQNWNEKLFF. CDR3 sequence (DNA): TGTGCCAGCAGCTTAGGACAAAACTGGAATGAAAAACTGTTTTTT.

The rearrangement uses TRBV27 and TRBJ1-2; 7 bases align to TRBD1. The CDR3 totals 13 residues. The V gene end was trimmed by 5 bases and the J gene end by 7 bases; junction bases not matched to a gene: 7. Per the germline V gene, CDR1 is MNHEY and CDR2 is SMNVEV (reference sequence). CDR3 bases: TGTGCCAGCAGTCCCCGACAGGGTTTTGGCTACACCTTC. It codes for CASSPRQGFGYTF.

V is TRBV6-5 and J is TRBJ1-6; TRBD1 aligns across 8 bases. V trimming: 6 bases; J trimming: 5 bases; junction bases outside the gene matches: 6. CDR3 size: 15 residues. The germline V gene has CDR1 MNHEY and CDR2 SVGAGI. The CDR3 sequence is CASRRGQDDNSPLHF. The CDR3 bases are TGTGCCAGCAGGCGGGGACAGGATGATAATTCACCCCTCCACTTT.

This chain connects TRBV28 to TRBJ2-4, with 7 bases matching TRBD1. Germline-derived CDR1 and CDR2 are MDHEN and SYDVKM. After removal of 3 bases from V and 4 bases from J, the junction contained 12 bases not matched to a gene. The CDR3 totals 17 residues. Here the CDR3 reads CASSFPKEQGWKNIQYF. CDR3 nucleotides: TGTGCCAGCAGTTTTCCGAAGGAACAGGGGTGGAAAAACATTCAGTACTTC. Complete variable domain (other parts from reference TRBV28 and TRBJ2-4): DVKVTQSSRYLVKRTGEKVFLECVQDMDHENMFWYRQDPGLGLRLIYFSYDVKMKEKGDIPEGYSVSREKKERFSLILESASTNQTSMYLCASSFPKEQGWKNIQYFGAGTRLSVL.

This clone was picked up one time. The rearrangement links TRBV6-5 to TRBJ1-6; D uncertain. CDR1 and CDR2 from the germline V gene are MNHEY and SVGAGI. There are 13 residues in the CDR3. V gave up 5 bases and J gave up 4 bases, with 6 bases separating them. The CDR3 DNA sequence: TGTGCCAGCAGTCTAGGATATAATTCACCCCTCCACTTT. It translates to CASSLGYNSPLHF.

The rearrangement joins TRBV3-1 (or the pseudogene TRBV3-2) to TRBJ2-2, with D possibly TRBD2 on 5 matching bases. The CDR3 is 16 residues long. With 1 base removed from V and 2 bases from J, the gap between germline ends came to 11 bases. In germline, CDR1 is LGHDT, CDR2 YNNKEL (reference sequence). In DNA form, the CDR3 reads TGTGCCAGCAGCCAAGGCAGCGGAGCTAACACCGGGGAGCTGTTTTTT. Its translation: CASSQGSGANTGELFF.

This clone is a singleton in its sample. The J gene is TRBJ2-1, the V gene TRBV28; TRBD2 matches at 10 bases. The CDR3 is made up of 16 amino acids. V shed 4 bases, J shed 4 bases, and the junction held 7 bases outside the gene matches. From germline, CDR1 is MDHEN and CDR2 SYDVKM. CDR3: CASSSPASGSYNEQFF. Here the CDR3 DNA reads TGTGCCAGCAGTTCCCCAGCTAGCGGGAGTTACAATGAGCAGTTCTTC.

This clone was detected only once. The chain is built from TRBV5-1 and TRBJ2-1; tentatively, D is TRBD2 (7 bases). Germline CDR1 is SGHRS and CDR2 is YFSETQ. V lost 4 bases, J lost 8 bases, and 13 bases lay in between. The CDR3 runs 13 residues. The CDR3 region is CASSGPGGDEQFF. CDR3 sequence (DNA): TGCGCCAGCAGCGGCCCGGGGGGCGATGAGCAGTTCTTC.

This chain uses TRBV5-8 with TRBJ2-1; D not certain. This CDR3 is 11 amino acids long. Trimming stripped 0 bases from V and 9 bases from J, with 4 bases between. Germline lookup yields CDR1 SGHTS and CDR2 YDEGEE. The CDR3 region is CASSLASEQFF. In DNA, the CDR3 is TGTGCCAGCAGCTTGGCGAGTGAGCAGTTCTTC.

The rearrangement joins TRBV11-2 to TRBJ2-7, with TRBD2 matching over 8 bases. The CDR3 runs 12 residues. With V trimmed by 0 bases and J by 11 bases, 3 bases remained unmatched. In germline, CDR1 is SGHAT, CDR2 FQNNGV. The CDR3 sequence is CASSLDRREEYF. The CDR3 DNA reads as TGTGCCAGCAGCTTAGATCGGCGGGAGGAGTACTTC.

Comments on this clone: In the same sample, other DNA sequences code for this CDR3. V usage is TRBV10-3 and J usage is TRBJ2-5; TRBD2 might be the D (7 bases). From germline, CDR1 is ENHRY and CDR2 SYGVKD. V gave up 8 bases and J gave up 5 bases, with 9 bases separating them. This CDR3 is 11 amino acids long. CDR3 DNA sequence: TGTGCCATCGGCGGGGGCGAGACCCAGTACTTC. Its translation is CAIGGGETQYF.

CDR3 protein: CAINYGLGYEQYF. DNA of the CDR3: TGTGCCATCAACTACGGTCTGGGTTACGAGCAGTACTTC. The chain recombines TRBV10-3 with TRBJ2-7; D gene unclear. This CDR3 contains 13 residues. CDR1 and CDR2 (germline): ENHRY, SYGVKD. V gave up 7 bases and J gave up 4 bases, with 14 bases separating them.

J is TRBJ2-3 and V is TRBV12-5; TRBD1 might be the D (6 bases). This CDR3 is built from 15 residues. The V gene's germline CDR1 is LGHNT and CDR2 FRNRAP. Trimming cost V 3 bases and J 0 bases, with 10 bases left between them. The CDR3 nucleotides are TGTGCTAGTGGTTTCGGACAGTCCAGCACAGATACGCAGTATTTT. It specifies CASGFGQSSTDTQYF.

The rearrangement joins TRBV28 to TRBJ1-6; 8 nucleotides agree with TRBD1. Germline-derived CDR1 and CDR2 are MDHEN and SYDVKM. This CDR3 spans 17 amino acids. Germline trimming cut 5 bases from V and 3 bases from J; bases unmatched to any gene: 9. CDR3 region: CASSLPTGANYNSPLHF. CDR3 sequence (DNA): TGTGCCAGCAGTCTCCCGACAGGGGCAAACTATAATTCACCCCTCCACTTT.

The chain links TRBV19 to TRBJ1-2; 9 bases fit TRBD1. Per the germline V gene, CDR1 is LNHDA and CDR2 is SQIVND (reference sequence). With V trimmed by 3 bases and J by 3 bases, 2 bases remained unmatched. The CDR3 totals 14 residues. CDR3 DNA: TGTGCCAGTAGTATCCGGACAGGGGACTATGGCTACACCTTC. Translating it yields CASSIRTGDYGYTF.

The chain uses TRBV18 and TRBJ2-5, with a possible D match to TRBD2 (7 bases). This CDR3 spans 14 amino acids. Germline V lookup: CDR1 KGHSH, CDR2 LQKENI. With 3 bases removed from V and 2 bases from J, the gap between germline ends came to 10 bases. CDR3 nucleotides: TGTGCCAGCTCACCGAGCGGGACACAAGAGACCCAGTACTTC. The encoded protein is CASSPSGTQETQYF.

V is TRBV7-9 and J is TRBJ1-4; D might be TRBD1 (6 bases). V was pared by 5 bases and J by 5 bases, with 12 bases between. Germline CDR1 is SEHNR and CDR2 is FQNEAQ (reference sequence). CDR3 length: 14 amino acids. Written as DNA, the CDR3 is TGTGCCAGCAGCAAGGGACACTCGAATGAAAAACTGTTTTTT. Translation: CASSKGHSNEKLFF.

The rearrangement joins TRBV6-6 to TRBJ1-2; possibly TRBD1 for D (5 bases). V was trimmed by 6 bases and J by 3 bases, leaving 11 bases between them. CDR3 length: 13 amino acids. Germline CDR1 is MNHNY and CDR2 is SVGAGI (reference sequence). The CDR3 DNA reads as TGTGCCAGCAGCCAGGGATGGGACTATGGCTACACCTTC. Its translation is CASSQGWDYGYTF.